This T cell receptor beta chain was sequenced during a study of T-cell memory formation after mild COVID-19. Study outcomes and limitations: Several responding clones turned up in pre-infection memory, indicating that cross-reactive memory may have taken part. Among CD4+ contracting clones, most were CM and EM, and CD8+ ones EMRA. Clones that contracted from day 15 to 85 had balanced CD4/CD8; later expanders were CD4+ biased.

TCRdb fed the 5' RACE reads into MiXCR, producing one record per CDR3 protein. The sample includes about 270,000 distinct CDR3 sequences, 15% seen only once; the top ten take 2% to 2.5%. Trimming stripped 5 bases from V and 5 bases from J, with 15 bases between. The CDR3 has 14 residues. This clonotype was counted only a few times. Its antigen is currently unknown. The clonotype originates from an adult woman who had mild COVID-19 (a few samples of this study predate the infection). Cell type and time point are not known. Sequences were obtained from PBMCs or a T cell subset sorted from them (not recorded which). This chain joins TRBV12-3 or TRBV12-4 and TRBJ1-1; D possibly corresponds to TRBD1 (6 bases). The CDR3, as DNA: TGTGCCAGCAGTATCGACAGGAGGAGAACTGAAGCTTTCTTT. It specifies CASSIDRRRTEAFF.